A selection of T cell receptor beta chains follows, all from one sample in a study of shared clonotypes between healthy human individuals. Repertoires were generated with immunoSEQ multiplex PCR, while TCRdb's copy carries only in-frame clones and drops some. The sample contains about 1 million clones, about 75% of which appear only once. Sequenced: memory CD4+ T cells sorted from blood. These receptor sequences come from a man between 18 and 29 years old in good health. CDR3s include the opening cysteine and the closing phenylalanine or tryptophan. The order of the fields is D gene, clone size, V gene, J gene, CDR3 protein, CDR3 DNA. D genes are given only for firm matches. Where a row states a size, it is once, few, many or the class of an expanded clone; other rows omit it.

>-|-|TRBV6-5|TRBJ2-7
CASSGQSSGQYF
TGTGCCAGCAGTGGACAGTCGTCGGGGCAGTACTTC
>TRBD1|-|TRBV18|TRBJ2-1
CASSPGDRGFNEQFF
TGTGCCAGCTCACCAGGGGACAGGGGGTTTAATGAGCAGTTCTTC
>-|few|TRBV23-1|TRBJ2-7
CPQSCRSYEQYF
TGCCCACAGTCTTGTCGCTCCTACGAGCAGTACTTC
>TRBD2|once|TRBV5-5|TRBJ2-7
CASSLGPTSGRAWEQYF
TGTGCCAGCAGCTTGGGGCCAACTAGCGGGAGGGCCTGGGAGCAGTACTTC
>TRBD2|-|TRBV5-1|TRBJ2-1
CASSRRTSGISDEQFF
TGCGCCAGCAGCCGGAGGACTAGCGGTATATCGGATGAGCAGTTCTTC
>-|-|TRBV5-4|TRBJ1-2
CASTQGRVNYGYTF
TGTGCCAGCACCCAGGGTAGGGTTAACTATGGCTACACCTTC
>TRBD2|-|TRBV7-2|TRBJ2-1
CASSLAGGTYNEQFF
TGTGCCAGCAGCCTAGCGGGAGGGACTTACAATGAGCAGTTCTTC
>-|few|TRBV18|TRBJ1-2
CASSPSDTRGYTF
TGTGCCAGCTCACCAAGTGACACGCGGGGCTACACCTTC
>TRBD2|once|TRBV10-1|TRBJ2-3
CASSDIGTSGRLQYF
TGCGCCAGCAGTGATATCGGGACTAGCGGGAGACTGCAGTATTTT
>-|-|TRBV18|TRBJ2-5
CASSPSGETQYF
TGTGCCAGCTCCCCCTCGGGGGAGACCCAGTACTTC
>TRBD1|-|TRBV6-1|TRBJ2-7
CASSAGQGEAAYEQYF
TGTGCCAGCAGTGCTGGACAGGGCGAGGCAGCCTACGAGCAGTACTTC
>-|-|TRBV30|TRBJ1-2
CAWSPQGNGYTF
TGTGCCTGGAGTCCTCAGGGAAACGGCTACACCTTC
>-|once|TRBV28|TRBJ1-5
CASSLDLFAQHF
TGTGCCAGCAGCCTGGACTTGTTTGCCCAGCATTTT
>TRBD1|few|TRBV28|TRBJ1-1
CASRPDRGGTEAFF
TGTGCCAGCAGACCAGACAGGGGAGGCACTGAAGCTTTCTTT
>-|-|TRBV27|TRBJ2-2
CASSLYPGRSGELFF
TGTGCCAGCAGTTTATATCCAGGGCGCTCCGGGGAGCTGTTTTTT
>TRBD1|-|TRBV10-3|TRBJ2-5
CAIKGASETQYF
TGTGCCATCAAGGGGGCATCAGAGACCCAGTACTTC
>-|-|TRBV4-1|TRBJ2-5
CASSQEGDPRETQYF
TGCGCCAGCAGCCAAGAGGGGGACCCCCGGGAGACCCAGTACTTC
>-|-|TRBV9|TRBJ1-2
CASSVAEDGLGYTF
TGTGCCAGCAGCGTAGCCGAGGACGGCCTCGGCTACACCTTC
>TRBD2|once|TRBV11-2|TRBJ2-7
CASSPLAGGMSYEQYF
TGTGCCAGCAGCCCACTAGCGGGAGGTATGTCCTACGAGCAGTACTTC
>-|-|TRBV28|TRBJ1-1
CASSSATLGAQSSAEAFF
TGTGCCAGCAGTTCCGCAACCCTGGGGGCTCAATCATCCGCTGAAGCTTTCTTT
>-|-|TRBV5-6|TRBJ2-2
CASTRRTGLNTGELFF
TGTGCCAGCACCCGACGGACAGGACTAAACACCGGGGAGCTGTTTTTT
>-|-|TRBV7-2|TRBJ1-5
CASSSRPVGLGGQPQHF
TGTGCCAGCAGCTCCCGCCCGGTGGGGCTCGGTGGTCAGCCCCAGCATTTT
>-|-|TRBV10-3|TRBJ2-7
CAISPTSSGNEQYF
TGTGCCATCAGTCCCACTAGTTCAGGAAACGAGCAGTACTTC
>-|-|TRBV21-1|TRBJ2-3
CASSKYCRRTSSTDTQYF
TGTGCCAGCAGCAAATATTGCAGGCGGACCTCTAGCACAGATACGCAGTATTTT
>TRBD1|many|TRBV14|TRBJ2-7
CASSQEGIWDRETYEQYF
TGTGCCAGCAGCCAAGAAGGAATCTGGGACAGGGAGACCTACGAGCAGTACTTC
>-|-|TRBV19|TRBJ2-4
CASSRSWDLAKNIQYF
TGTGCCAGTAGCAGATCATGGGACCTAGCCAAAAACATTCAGTACTTC
>TRBD1|few|TRBV5-1|TRBJ2-1
CASSLDRGSIYNEQFF
TGCGCCAGCAGCTTGGACAGGGGGAGTATATACAATGAGCAGTTCTTC
>-|few|TRBV30|TRBJ2-2
CARRAPNTGELFF
TGTGCCCGACGGGCCCCTAACACCGGGGAGCTGTTTTTT
>TRBD1|-|TRBV6-5|TRBJ1-2
CASKPAGGSWAGYTF
TGTGCCAGCAAGCCGGCAGGGGGCAGTTGGGCAGGCTACACCTTC
>-|once|TRBV6-5|TRBJ2-6
CASSYSGQAGANVLTF
TGTGCCAGCAGTTACTCAGGGCAGGCCGGGGCCAACGTCCTGACTTTC
>TRBD1|-|TRBV6-1|TRBJ1-1
CASSGQGEAFF
TGTGCCAGCAGTGGACAGGGTGAAGCTTTCTTT
>TRBD2|-|TRBV5-1|TRBJ2-5
CASTIRLAGQETQYF
TGCGCCAGCACCATAAGACTAGCGGGGCAAGAGACCCAGTACTTC
>-|-|TRBV6-1|TRBJ1-2
CASSEGGRNYGYTF
TGTGCCAGCAGTGAGGGGGGGAGAAACTATGGCTACACCTTC
>-|-|TRBV6-5|TRBJ2-7
CASSPLALSSYEQYF
TGTGCCAGCAGTCCTCTAGCCCTGAGCTCCTACGAGCAGTACTTC
>-|-|TRBV5-6|TRBJ2-7
CASSSLGVDRWGEQYF
TGTGCCAGCAGCTCATTAGGGGTGGACAGATGGGGCGAGCAGTACTTC
>TRBD1|-|TRBV5-1|TRBJ2-3
CASGQANTDTQYF
TGCGCCAGCGGACAGGCTAACACAGATACGCAGTATTTT
>TRBD2|few|TRBV4-1|TRBJ2-4
CASSQVGGSKNIQYF
TGCGCCAGCAGCCAAGTCGGGGGGTCCAAAAACATTCAGTACTTC
>-|-|TRBV27|TRBJ2-2
CASRHDQRSGLVAGELFF
TGTGCCAGCAGACACGACCAACGGAGCGGCCTTGTCGCCGGGGAGCTGTTTTTT
>-|-|TRBV5-1|TRBJ2-7
CASSLDPSRGATSYEQYF
TGCGCCAGCAGCTTGGACCCAAGTCGGGGGGCTACTTCCTACGAGCAGTACTTC
>TRBD1|-|TRBV27|TRBJ1-2
CATRRDRFYGYTF
TGTGCCACCCGAAGGGACAGATTTTATGGCTACACCTTC
>-|-|TRBV28|TRBJ1-1
CASSPHLNTEAFF
TGTGCCAGCAGCCCACACTTGAACACTGAAGCTTTCTTT
>-|-|TRBV6-5|TRBJ2-1
CASLGSAWEQFF
TGTGCCAGCCTTGGGTCGGCTTGGGAGCAGTTCTTC
>-|few|TRBV6-5|TRBJ2-3
CASSSGRGPADTQYF
TGTGCCAGCAGTTCTGGGCGGGGGCCCGCAGATACGCAGTATTTT
>TRBD1|-|TRBV9|TRBJ2-7
CASGPGQGPREQYF
TGTGCCAGCGGTCCGGGACAGGGCCCGAGGGAGCAGTACTTC
>TRBD1|-|TRBV7-3|TRBJ2-5
CASSSQGASQETQYF
TGTGCCAGCAGCAGTCAGGGGGCCTCCCAAGAGACCCAGTACTTC
>-|-|TRBV6-1|TRBJ1-1
CASSENGPYEAFF
TGTGCCAGCAGTGAAAACGGGCCGTATGAAGCTTTCTTT
>-|-|TRBV28|TRBJ2-5
CASSRRGARSETQYF
TGTGCCAGCAGTCGCCGGGGGGCGCGGAGTGAGACCCAGTACTTC
>-|-|TRBV6-5|TRBJ1-5
CASSYRIREPQHF
TGTGCCAGCAGTTACCGTATCCGGGAGCCCCAGCATTTT
>-|-|TRBV19|TRBJ2-7
CASMGPQSYEQYF
TGTGCCAGTATGGGGCCACAGAGCTACGAGCAGTACTTC
>-|-|TRBV19|TRBJ2-1
CASSIQGRNEQFF
TGTGCCAGTAGTATACAGGGTCGGAATGAGCAGTTCTTC
>TRBD1|-|TRBV7-7|TRBJ2-4
CASSLVGTGGADIAKNIQYF
TGTGCTAGCAGCTTAGTCGGGACAGGGGGCGCAGATATAGCCAAAAACATTCAGTACTTC
>TRBD2|-|TRBV18|TRBJ2-7
CASSPFTSGSHEQYF
TGTGCCAGCTCACCATTTACTAGCGGGAGCCACGAGCAGTACTTC
>-|-|TRBV2|TRBJ2-2
CASSRDQNTGELFF
TGTGCCAGCAGCCGGGACCAGAACACCGGGGAGCTGTTTTTT
>-|-|TRBV2|TRBJ1-1
CASSELGENTEAFF
TGTGCCAGCAGTGAATTGGGGGAGAACACTGAAGCTTTCTTT
>-|-|TRBV18|TRBJ2-7
CASSPGAGSRDEQYF
TGTGCCAGCTCCCCAGGGGCGGGTTCGCGGGACGAGCAGTACTTC
>TRBD1|-|TRBV7-8|TRBJ1-3
CASSLGGQGKGNTIYF
TGTGCCAGCAGCTTAGGGGGACAGGGCAAAGGAAACACCATATATTTT
>-|-|TRBV5-1|TRBJ1-4
CASSLVSATNEKLFF
TGCGCCAGCAGCTTGGTGTCCGCAACTAATGAAAAACTGTTTTTT
>-|-|TRBV11-2|TRBJ2-3
CASSLGWDGTKGTDTQYF
TGTGCCAGCAGCTTAGGGTGGGACGGGACGAAAGGGACAGATACGCAGTATTTT
>-|-|TRBV7-9|TRBJ2-3
CASSLNWQVDTQYF
TGTGCCAGCAGCTTGAACTGGCAAGTGGATACGCAGTATTTT
>-|few|TRBV5-4|TRBJ1-1
CASRTGGQTVTFF
TGTGCCAGCAGAACGGGGGGACAAACGGTGACTTTCTTT